Given below is one TCR beta chain in context. In the PCR, 60 Vbeta and 13 Jbeta primers were used. Data came from immunoSEQ multiplex PCR; TCRdb stores just in-frame clones and leaves some out. The sample consists of some 120,000 clones, around 82% of them appearing once. The record originates from a study of cytomegalovirus exposure and HLA in healthy donors. Germline loops: CDR1 SGHKS, CDR2 YYEKEE (reference sequence). V dropped 2 bases and J dropped 2; count of bases not matched to a gene: 1. There are 13 residues in the CDR3. The receptor's source is a female donor in good health and CMV-seronegative. Sequenced input: PBMCs. The rearrangement uses TRBV5-5 and TRBJ2-7, with TRBD1 matching over 7 bases. CDR3 nucleotides: TGTGCCAGCAGCTTCGACAGGGCCTACGAGCAGTACTTC. Residues: CASSFDRAYEQYF.